This record covers a single T cell receptor (beta chain). This entry belongs to a study of blood T cell repertoires in COVID-19. The CDR3 loop spans 14 amino acids. Trimming removed 3 bases from V and 4 bases from J, with 9 bases in between. The germline CDR1 and CDR2 sequences are MNHEY and SMNVEV (reference sequence). Original processing methods: Amplification of reference gene primers provided the estimated nucleated cell counts. Profiling relied on immunoSEQ multiplex PCR, and the TCRdb table lists in-frame clones only, not all of them. The V and J calls and clone size come from that table; D and trimming were worked out from the DNA. The data show fewer than 300,000 clones, nearly 90% seen once.

The sequence was obtained from a man younger than 35 with active or convalescent COVID-19. V is TRBV27 and J is TRBJ2-2, with D perhaps matching TRBD1 (5 bases). Sequenced input: peripheral blood. CDR3 DNA sequence: TGTGCCAGCAGTTTGGGGCGGCGCACCGGGGAGCTGTTTTTT. Translating gives CASSLGRRTGELFF.